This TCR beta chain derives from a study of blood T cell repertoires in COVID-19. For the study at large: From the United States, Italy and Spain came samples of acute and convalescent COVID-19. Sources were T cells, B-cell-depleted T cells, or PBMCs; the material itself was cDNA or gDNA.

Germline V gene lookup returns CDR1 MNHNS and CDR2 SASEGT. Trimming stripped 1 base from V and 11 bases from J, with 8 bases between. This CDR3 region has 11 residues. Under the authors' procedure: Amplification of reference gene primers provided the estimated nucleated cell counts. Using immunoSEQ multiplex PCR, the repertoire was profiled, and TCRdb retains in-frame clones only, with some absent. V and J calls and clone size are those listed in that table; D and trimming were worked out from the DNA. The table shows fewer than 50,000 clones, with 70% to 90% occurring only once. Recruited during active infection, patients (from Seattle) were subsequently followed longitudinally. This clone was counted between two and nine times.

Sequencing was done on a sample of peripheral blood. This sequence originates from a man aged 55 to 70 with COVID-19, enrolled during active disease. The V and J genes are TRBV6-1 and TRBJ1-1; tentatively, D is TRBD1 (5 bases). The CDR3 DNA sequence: TGTGCCAGCAGTGAAGGGACATTGGCTTTCTTT. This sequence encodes CASSEGTLAFF.